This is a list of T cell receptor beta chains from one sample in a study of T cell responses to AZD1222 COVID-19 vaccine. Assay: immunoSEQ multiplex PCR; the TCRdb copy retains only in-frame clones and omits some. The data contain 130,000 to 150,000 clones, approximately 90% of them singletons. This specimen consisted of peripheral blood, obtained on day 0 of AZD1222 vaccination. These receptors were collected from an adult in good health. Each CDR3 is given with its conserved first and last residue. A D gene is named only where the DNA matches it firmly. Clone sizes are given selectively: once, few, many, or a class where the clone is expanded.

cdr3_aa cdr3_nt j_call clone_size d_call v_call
CASSWGVTRNEQFF TGTGCCAGCAGCTGGGGCGTGACCAGGAATGAGCAGTTCTTC TRBJ2-1 . . TRBV2
CASSYSAAYTF TGTGCCAGCAGTTACTCGGCCGCGTACACCTTC TRBJ1-2 . . TRBV6-2/TRBV6-3
CASSQDVGEGYEQYF TGCGCCAGCAGCCAAGACGTAGGGGAAGGCTACGAGCAGTACTTC TRBJ2-7 . . TRBV4-1
CASSWDPRDKQYF TGCGCCAGCAGCTGGGACCCGAGGGACAAGCAGTACTTC TRBJ2-7 few . TRBV5-1
CASSLGWREGYYNEQFF TGTGCCAGCAGCTTAGGATGGCGGGAGGGTTACTACAATGAGCAGTTCTTC TRBJ2-1 . TRBD2 TRBV7-2
CASSTGQPLYEQYF TGTGCCAGCAGCACGGGACAGCCCCTCTACGAGCAGTACTTC TRBJ2-7 . TRBD1 TRBV7-2
CASSRRSGAGYNEQFF TGTGCCAGCAGCCGCCGGTCGGGGGCGGGCTACAATGAGCAGTTCTTC TRBJ2-1 . . TRBV7-2
CASSPGTFSDQPQHF TGCGCCAGCAGCCCCGGGACGTTCTCCGATCAGCCCCAGCATTTT TRBJ1-5 . . TRBV4-1
CASSLRAPGSGAAEAFF TGTGCCAGCAGCTTACGGGCCCCAGGATCAGGTGCCGCTGAAGCTTTCTTT TRBJ1-1 . . TRBV7-6
CASRKGAPNNQPQHF TGTGCCAGCCGCAAGGGGGCCCCAAACAATCAGCCCCAGCATTTT TRBJ1-5 . TRBD1 TRBV6-5
CASSSQRGGYNEQFF TGTGCCAGCAGCTCCCAAAGAGGCGGGTACAATGAGCAGTTCTTC TRBJ2-1 . . TRBV5-4
CASSQEVIRGRQYF TGCGCCAGCAGCCAAGAAGTGATTCGAGGGAGGCAGTATTTT TRBJ2-3 . . TRBV4-3
CASSNDLSQATQYF TGTGCCAGCAGTAACGACCTCAGCCAGGCGACCCAGTACTTC TRBJ2-5 . . TRBV28
CASSIGGGRAGELFF TGTGCCAGTAGTATAGGAGGGGGCCGCGCCGGGGAGCTGTTTTTT TRBJ2-2 . TRBD1 TRBV19
CASSQTGDYQPQHF TGTGCCAGCAGCCAGACAGGGGACTATCAGCCCCAGCATTTT TRBJ1-5 . TRBD1 TRBV5-5
CASSSVDTQYF TGTGCCAGCTCATCAGTAGATACGCAGTATTTT TRBJ2-3 . . TRBV18
CASSYLGQGSPEAFF TGTGCCAGCAGTTACTTGGGACAGGGTTCCCCTGAAGCTTTCTTT TRBJ1-1 . TRBD1 TRBV6-5
CASSLETPGQRLITEAFF TGTGCCAGCAGCTTGGAGACACCGGGACAGCGGCTGATCACTGAAGCTTTCTTT TRBJ1-1 . TRBD1 TRBV5-5
CASSPGGYEQYF TGTGCCAGCAGTCCAGGGGGCTACGAGCAGTACTTC TRBJ2-7 . TRBD1 TRBV27
CASSRFGGREKLFF TGTGCCAGCAGCCGATTCGGGGGACGTGAAAAACTGTTTTTT TRBJ1-4 once . TRBV11-3
CAIIRGTEAFF TGTGCCATCATCCGAGGGACTGAAGCTTTCTTT TRBJ1-1 . . TRBV10-3
CAISREPSLGTYEQYF TGTGCCATCAGCCGGGAGCCTTCTCTAGGGACCTACGAGCAGTACTTC TRBJ2-7 . . TRBV10-3
CASSRGSGPYNEQFF TGTGCCAGCTCACGGGGTAGCGGCCCCTACAATGAGCAGTTCTTC TRBJ2-1 once . TRBV18
CASSPQAARYGYTF TGTGCCAGCAGTCCCCAGGCGGCCCGGTATGGCTACACCTTC TRBJ1-2 once . TRBV27
CASSIHPGRNIQYF TGTGCCAGTAGTATTCACCCCGGGAGAAACATTCAGTACTTC TRBJ2-4 . . TRBV19
CASSMGRISTEAFF TGCGCCAGCAGCATGGGCAGAATAAGCACTGAAGCTTTCTTT TRBJ1-1 . . TRBV4-3
CASSFDNNSPLHF TGCGCCAGCAGCTTTGACAATAATTCACCCCTCCACTTT TRBJ1-6 . . TRBV5-1
CASSYQAGGNQPQHF TGTGCCAGCAGTTACCAGGCCGGAGGCAATCAGCCCCAGCATTTT TRBJ1-5 . . TRBV6-5
CAGGQGGDQPQHF TGTGCCGGTGGACAGGGGGGGGATCAGCCCCAGCATTTT TRBJ1-5 . TRBD1 TRBV30
CASRANLATHEQYF TGTGCCAGCAGAGCGAATCTAGCGACGCACGAGCAGTACTTC TRBJ2-7 . . TRBV27
CASSPGGNYGYTF TGCGCCAGCAGCCCCGGGGGAAACTATGGCTACACCTTC TRBJ1-2 . . TRBV5-1
CASSLLTSAIWNEQFF TGTGCCAGCAGCCTTCTAACTAGTGCCATTTGGAATGAGCAGTTCTTC TRBJ2-1 once . TRBV6-2/TRBV6-3
CASSGFTDTQYF TGTGCCAGTAGCGGGTTCACAGATACGCAGTATTTT TRBJ2-3 few TRBD2 TRBV9
CASSQPGVRGTEAFF TGCGCCAGCAGCCAACCAGGGGTTAGGGGCACTGAAGCTTTCTTT TRBJ1-1 . . TRBV4-1
CASSYLGGGRDYEQYF TGTGCCAGCAGTTACTTAGGGGGAGGGAGGGACTACGAGCAGTACTTC TRBJ2-7 . . TRBV6-5
CASSLELLSYEQYF TGCGCCAGCAGCTTGGAACTATTGTCCTACGAGCAGTACTTC TRBJ2-7 . . TRBV5-1
CASSQSPSSTDTQYF TGCGCCAGCAGCCAATCCCCCTCTAGCACAGATACGCAGTATTTT TRBJ2-3 . . TRBV4-3
CASSHGQGTEAFF TGTGCCAGTAGTCATGGACAGGGGACTGAAGCTTTCTTT TRBJ1-1 . TRBD1 TRBV19
CASSMPHRDEQYF TGTGCCAGTAGTATGCCTCACAGGGACGAGCAGTACTTC TRBJ2-7 . . TRBV19
CASRSFREYEQYF TGTGCCAGCAGGTCCTTTCGGGAGTACGAGCAGTACTTC TRBJ2-7 few . TRBV5-6
CASSSKGKGGRLAKNIQYF TGTGCCAGCAGTTCCAAAGGGAAGGGTGGGCGACTAGCCAAAAACATTCAGTACTTC TRBJ2-4 . . TRBV27
CATAASTSLTGELFF TGTGCCACCGCGGCTTCGACTAGCCTCACCGGGGAGCTGTTTTTT TRBJ2-2 . TRBD2 TRBV24-1
CASRTTRGYTF TGTGCCAGCAGAACAACACGGGGCTACACCTTC TRBJ1-2 . . TRBV28
CASSRTESYGYTF TGTGCCAGCAGTCGGACAGAAAGCTATGGCTACACCTTC TRBJ1-2 few . TRBV6-2/TRBV6-3
CASSLPGTAWTGLFF TGTGCCAGCAGCCTTCCCGGGACGGCGTGGACCGGACTGTTTTTT TRBJ1-4 . . TRBV4-2
CASSPEGQFNTEAFF TGTGCCAGCAGCCCGGAAGGACAGTTTAACACTGAAGCTTTCTTT TRBJ1-1 . . TRBV3-1/TRBV3-2
CASSIKRSLHATNEKLFF TGTGCCAGCAGTATAAAGAGGTCCCTTCATGCAACTAATGAAAAACTGTTTTTT TRBJ1-4 . . TRBV27
CASSSPTGDYGYTF TGTGCCAGCAGCTCCCCCACAGGTGACTATGGCTACACCTTC TRBJ1-2 . . TRBV11-2
CASSLQGYGYGYTF TGTGCCAGCAGTTTACAGGGGTATGGCTATGGCTACACCTTC TRBJ1-2 . . TRBV27
CASSFGGEGNTIYF TGCGCCAGCAGCTTCGGAGGAGAGGGAAACACCATATATTTT TRBJ1-3 . . TRBV5-1
CASSQGPGGANEQFF TGTGCCAGCAGCCAGGGGCCCGGGGGGGCCAATGAGCAGTTCTTC TRBJ2-1 . TRBD2 TRBV7-3